The rows below give T cell receptor beta chains drawn from one sample of a study of post-analysis software for immune sequencing data. A single record per CDR3 protein comes from TCRdb applying MiXCR to the PCR reads. In the table there are roughly 670,000 distinct CDR3 sequences, approximately 60% of which are singletons. Sequencing was done on a sample of blood. Receptors originate from a girl aged 2 to 10 with multiple sclerosis. Each CDR3 is given with its conserved first and last residue. The D gene is left open where the match is weak. Expanded clones get a size class; other rows say once, few or many, or leave the size out.

V: TRBV13
size: many
D: TRBD2
J: TRBJ2-7
DNA: TGTGCCAGCATCTTGCGGGGGGAACACGAGCAGTACTTC
CDR3: CASILRGEHEQYF

V: TRBV3-1
size: .
D: .
J: TRBJ1-2
DNA: TGTGCCAGCAGCCAAGGGCCGCAGGCCAGAGGGGGCTACACCTTC
CDR3: CASSQGPQARGGYTF

V: TRBV7-8
size: once
D: .
J: TRBJ2-5
DNA: TGTGCCAGCAGACCTAGAGCGGATCGAGAGACCCAGTACTTC
CDR3: CASRPRADRETQYF

V: TRBV25-1
size: .
D: TRBD2
J: TRBJ2-3
DNA: TGTGCCAGCAGTGAATCCAGCGGGGGCTTGACCCCAGATACGCAGTATTTT
CDR3: CASSESSGGLTPDTQYF

V: TRBV2
size: .
D: TRBD2
J: TRBJ2-5
DNA: TGTGCCAGCAGGGGCGGGAGGGTCCAAGAGACCCAGTACTTC
CDR3: CASRGGRVQETQYF

V: TRBV11-3
size: .
D: .
J: TRBJ2-1
DNA: TGTGCCAGCAGCTTACAGATAGGCTCCTACAATGAGCAGTTCTTC
CDR3: CASSLQIGSYNEQFF

V: TRBV5-1
size: .
D: .
J: TRBJ2-3
DNA: TGCGCCAGCAGCATGGACGGCTCAGGCGCAGATACGCAGTATTTT
CDR3: CASSMDGSGADTQYF

V: TRBV11-2
size: .
D: .
J: TRBJ1-1
DNA: TGTGCCAGCAGCGAGGGAGGCACTGAAGCTTTCTTT
CDR3: CASSEGGTEAFF

V: TRBV12-5
size: few
D: .
J: TRBJ2-3
DNA: TGTGCTACCGGGACATCCTCCACAGATACGCAGTATTTT
CDR3: CATGTSSTDTQYF

V: TRBV15
size: .
D: .
J: TRBJ2-3
DNA: TGTGCCACCAGCAGTTCCCTCGGATCTACCTCAGATACGCAGTATTTT
CDR3: CATSSSLGSTSDTQYF

V: TRBV15
size: .
D: TRBD1
J: TRBJ2-5
DNA: TGTGCCACCAGCAGCTGGACAGGGGGGACGGAGACCCAGTACTTC
CDR3: CATSSWTGGTETQYF

V: TRBV5-6
size: .
D: .
J: TRBJ2-5
DNA: TGTGCCAGCAGCTTGGGGAGTCGGTGGGACCAGTACTTC
CDR3: CASSLGSRWDQYF

V: TRBV6-5
size: .
D: .
J: TRBJ2-3
DNA: TGTGCCAGCAGCTATAGCGTATCTAGCACAGATACGCAGTATTTT
CDR3: CASSYSVSSTDTQYF

V: TRBV5-5
size: once
D: TRBD1
J: TRBJ2-4
DNA: TGTGCCAGCAGCTTGGGGGTCGGACAGGGCTTTCAGTACTTC
CDR3: CASSLGVGQGFQYF

V: TRBV3-1
size: .
D: TRBD1
J: TRBJ2-7
DNA: TGTGCCAGCAGCCCGGACAGGTACGACGAACAGTACTTC
CDR3: CASSPDRYDEQYF

V: TRBV20-1
size: .
D: .
J: TRBJ1-6
DNA: TGCAGTGCTAGAGCCCACCCTGGGGGTTCACCCCTCCACTTT
CDR3: CSARAHPGGSPLHF

V: TRBV29-1
size: .
D: TRBD1
J: TRBJ2-5
DNA: TGCAGCGTCGCCGGGACAGCCGAGACCCAGTACTTC
CDR3: CSVAGTAETQYF